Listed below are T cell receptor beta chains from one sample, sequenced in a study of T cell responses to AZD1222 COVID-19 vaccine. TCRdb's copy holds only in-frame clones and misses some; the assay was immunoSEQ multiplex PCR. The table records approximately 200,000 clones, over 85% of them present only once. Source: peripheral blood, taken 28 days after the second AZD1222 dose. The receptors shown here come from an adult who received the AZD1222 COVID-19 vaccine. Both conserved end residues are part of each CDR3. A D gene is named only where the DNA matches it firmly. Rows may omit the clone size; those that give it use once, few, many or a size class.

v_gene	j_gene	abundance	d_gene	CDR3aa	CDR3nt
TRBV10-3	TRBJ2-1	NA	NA	CAIWSGGGTNEQFF	TGTGCCATCTGGTCGGGGGGCGGGACCAATGAGCAGTTCTTC
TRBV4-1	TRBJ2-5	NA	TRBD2	CASSQKRGGETQYF	TGCGCCAGCAGCCAAAAGCGGGGGGGAGAGACCCAGTACTTC
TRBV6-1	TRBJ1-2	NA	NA	CASSELDRSNYGYTF	TGTGCCAGCAGTGAACTCGACAGGAGTAACTATGGCTACACCTTC
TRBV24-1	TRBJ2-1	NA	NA	CATSDSSGRRGNEQFF	TGTGCCACCAGTGATTCATCAGGGCGACGGGGGAATGAGCAGTTCTTC
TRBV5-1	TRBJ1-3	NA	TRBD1	CASSLQGAPENTIYF	TGCGCCAGCAGCTTACAGGGGGCGCCGGAAAACACCATATATTTT
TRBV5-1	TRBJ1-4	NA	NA	CASRQTNEKLFF	TGCGCCAGCAGACAGACAAATGAAAAACTGTTTTTT
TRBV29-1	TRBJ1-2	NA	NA	CSVTLISGYTF	TGCAGCGTTACTCTGATTAGTGGCTACACCTTC
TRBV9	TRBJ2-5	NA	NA	CASSVEGLQGRETQYF	TGTGCCAGCAGCGTAGAGGGACTACAGGGAAGAGAGACCCAGTACTTC
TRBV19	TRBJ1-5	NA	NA	CASRVSNQPQHF	TGTGCCAGTAGGGTTAGCAATCAGCCCCAGCATTTT
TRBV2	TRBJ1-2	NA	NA	CASSARVNYDYTF	TGTGCCAGCAGTGCTAGGGTAAACTATGACTACACCTTC
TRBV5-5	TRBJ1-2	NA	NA	CASSLWDGPNYGYTF	TGTGCCAGCAGCTTATGGGACGGACCTAACTATGGCTACACCTTC
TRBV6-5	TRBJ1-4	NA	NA	CAALGGAAVEKLFF	TGTGCCGCCCTCGGGGGGGCGGCCGTTGAAAAACTGTTTTTT
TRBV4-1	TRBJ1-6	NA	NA	CASSQVGPSPLHF	TGCGCCAGCAGCCAAGTAGGACCTTCACCCCTCCACTTT
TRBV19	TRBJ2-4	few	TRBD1	CASSMGWDRVDIQYF	TGTGCCAGTAGTATGGGGTGGGACAGGGTTGACATTCAGTACTTC
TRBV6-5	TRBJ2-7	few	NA	CASSYTGTGEQYF	TGTGCCAGCAGTTACACGGGGACGGGCGAGCAGTACTTC
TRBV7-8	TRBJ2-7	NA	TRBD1	CASSLVGPGQKTYEQYF	TGTGCCAGCAGCTTAGTAGGTCCGGGACAGAAAACCTACGAGCAGTACTTC
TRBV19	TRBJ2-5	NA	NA	CASSIDLSGRHPSGTQYF	TGTGCCAGTAGTATAGATCTATCGGGACGTCACCCCTCGGGGACCCAGTACTTC
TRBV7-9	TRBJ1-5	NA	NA	CASSLLGQPQHF	TGTGCCAGCAGCTTATTAGGTCAGCCCCAGCATTTT
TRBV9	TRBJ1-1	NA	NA	CASSVGGLGTEAFF	TGTGCCAGCAGCGTAGGGGGATTGGGCACTGAAGCTTTCTTT
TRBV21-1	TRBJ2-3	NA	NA	CASSEEQYGASTDTQYF	TGTGCCAGCAGCGAAGAACAGTACGGTGCTAGCACAGATACGCAGTATTTT
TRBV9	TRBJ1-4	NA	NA	CASSVTTGTANEKLFF	TGTGCCAGCAGCGTCACGACCGGGACCGCTAATGAAAAACTGTTTTTT
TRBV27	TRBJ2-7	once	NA	CASRFRQESSYEQYF	TGTGCCAGCAGGTTCCGACAGGAGAGCTCCTACGAGCAGTACTTC
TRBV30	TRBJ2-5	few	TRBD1	CASDRGIETQYF	TGTGCCTCGGACAGGGGCATAGAGACCCAGTACTTC
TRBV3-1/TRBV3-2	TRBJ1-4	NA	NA	CASSQGTHGGNEKLFF	TGTGCCAGCAGCCAAGGGACGCATGGGGGTAATGAAAAACTGTTTTTT
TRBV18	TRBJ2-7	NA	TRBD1	CASSPFSGTGAYEQYF	TGTGCCAGCTCACCTTTTTCCGGGACAGGAGCCTACGAGCAGTACTTC
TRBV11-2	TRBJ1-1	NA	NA	CASSLVGNTEAFF	TGTGCCAGCAGCTTAGTTGGGAACACTGAAGCTTTCTTT